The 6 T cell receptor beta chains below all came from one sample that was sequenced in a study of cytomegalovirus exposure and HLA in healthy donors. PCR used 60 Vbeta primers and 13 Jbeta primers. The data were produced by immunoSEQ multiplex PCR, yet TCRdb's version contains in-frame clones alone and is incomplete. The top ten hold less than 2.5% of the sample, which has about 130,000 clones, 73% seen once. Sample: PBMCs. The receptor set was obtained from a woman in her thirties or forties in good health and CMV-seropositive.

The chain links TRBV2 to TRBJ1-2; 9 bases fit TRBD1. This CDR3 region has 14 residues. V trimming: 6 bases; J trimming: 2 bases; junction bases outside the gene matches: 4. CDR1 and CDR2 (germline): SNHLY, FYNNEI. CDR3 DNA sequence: TGTGCCAGCAGACGGGACAGGGAAAACTATGGCTACACCTTC. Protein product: CASRRDRENYGYTF.

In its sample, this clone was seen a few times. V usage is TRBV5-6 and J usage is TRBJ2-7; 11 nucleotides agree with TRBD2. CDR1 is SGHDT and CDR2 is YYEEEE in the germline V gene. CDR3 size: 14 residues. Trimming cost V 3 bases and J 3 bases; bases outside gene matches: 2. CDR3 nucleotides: TGTGCCAGCAGCTCCGGGACTAGCGGCTACGAGCAGTACTTC. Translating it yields CASSSGTSGYEQYF.

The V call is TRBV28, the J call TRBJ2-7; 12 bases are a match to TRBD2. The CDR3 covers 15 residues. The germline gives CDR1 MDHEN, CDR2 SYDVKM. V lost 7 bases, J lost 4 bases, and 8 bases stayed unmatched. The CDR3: CASIVPGTSGYEQYF. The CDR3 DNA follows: TGTGCCAGCATAGTGCCCGGGACTAGCGGGTACGAGCAGTACTTC.

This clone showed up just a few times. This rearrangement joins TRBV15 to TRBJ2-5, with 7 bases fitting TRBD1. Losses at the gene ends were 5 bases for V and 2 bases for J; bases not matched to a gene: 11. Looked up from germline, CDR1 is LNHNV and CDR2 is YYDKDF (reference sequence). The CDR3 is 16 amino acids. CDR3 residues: CATSGGRRGQQETQYF. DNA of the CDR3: TGTGCCACCAGCGGGGGCCGAAGGGGACAGCAAGAGACCCAGTACTTC. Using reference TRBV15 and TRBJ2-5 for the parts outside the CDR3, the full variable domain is DAMVIQNPRYQVTQFGKPVTLSCSQTLNHNVMYWYQQKSSQAPKLLFHYYDKDFNNEADTPDNFQSRRPNTSFCFLDIRSPGLGDTAMYLCATSGGRRGQQETQYFGPGTRLLVL.

In DNA form, the CDR3 reads TGCGCCAGCAGCTTGGTCCGGAGCGGGGAAAAACTGTTTTTT. Its translation is CASSLVRSGEKLFF. The J gene is TRBJ1-4, the V gene TRBV5-1; no firm D call. V shed 0 bases and J shed 8 bases, with 11 bases lying between them. Germline lookup yields CDR1 SGHRS and CDR2 YFSETQ. The CDR3 runs to 14 residues. Full variable domain (outside the CDR3, taken from reference TRBV5-1 and TRBJ1-4): KAGVTQTPRYLIKTRGQQVTLSCSPISGHRSVSWYQQTPGQGLQFLFEYFSETQRNKGNFPGRFSGRQFSNSRSEMNVSTLELGDSALYLCASSLVRSGEKLFFGSGTQLSVL.

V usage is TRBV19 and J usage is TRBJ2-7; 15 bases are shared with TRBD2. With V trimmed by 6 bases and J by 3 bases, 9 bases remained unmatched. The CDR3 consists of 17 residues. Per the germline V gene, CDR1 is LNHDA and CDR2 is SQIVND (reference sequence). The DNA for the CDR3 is TGTGCCAGTAGAGGGGGACTAGCGGGAGGCCCAATCTACGAGCAGTACTTC. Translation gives CASRGGLAGGPIYEQYF.